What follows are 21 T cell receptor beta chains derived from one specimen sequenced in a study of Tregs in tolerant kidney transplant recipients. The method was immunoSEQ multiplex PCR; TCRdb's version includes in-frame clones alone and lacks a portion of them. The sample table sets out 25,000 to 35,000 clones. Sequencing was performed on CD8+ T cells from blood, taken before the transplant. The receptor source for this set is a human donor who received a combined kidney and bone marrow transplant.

CDR3 sequence reads: CASSPRIPEGQLNTEAFF. The CDR3 DNA, read in part, is TGTGCCAGCAGCCCTCGGATCCCAGAAGGACAGCTGAACACTGAA. V gene TRBV16 combines with J gene TRBJ1-1; D is perhaps TRBD1 (6 bases). The read falls 3 residues short of the CDR3 end, and the missing part is taken from the germline J gene. The CDR3 runs 18 residues. Germline V lookup: CDR1 KGHSY, CDR2 FQNENV. The V end lost 4 bases, the J end lost 0 bases, and 21 bases lay between the germline ends.

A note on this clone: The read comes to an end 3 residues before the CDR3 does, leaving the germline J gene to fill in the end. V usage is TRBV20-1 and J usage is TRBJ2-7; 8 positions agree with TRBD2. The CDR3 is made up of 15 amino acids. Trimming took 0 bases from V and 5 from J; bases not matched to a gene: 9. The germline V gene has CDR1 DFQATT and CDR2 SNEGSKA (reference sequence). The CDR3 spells CSAREGTRGLNEQYF. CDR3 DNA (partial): TGCAGTGCTAGAGAGGGGACTAGGGGCTTAAACGAG.

CDR3 loop: CASSLWGQPSDTQYF. The sequenced part of the CDR3 DNA is TGTGCCAGCAGCTTATGGGGACAACCATCAGATACG. This rearrangement joins TRBV7-9 to TRBJ2-3; TRBD1 is a possible D gene (6 bases). Read data end 3 residues before the CDR3 end; the end is taken from the germline J gene. The CDR3 runs 15 residues. V shed 2 bases and J shed 4 bases, with 13 bases lying between them. Germline V lookup: CDR1 SEHNR, CDR2 FQNEAQ (reference sequence).

The CDR3 reads CSARDLAGAYNEQFF. CDR3 DNA, as far as it was read: TGCAGTGCTAGAGACCTAGCGGGGGCGTACAATGAG. The rearrangement joins TRBV20-1 to TRBJ2-1; 10 nucleotides match TRBD2. The read terminates 3 residues before the CDR3 end, so the remaining end is supplied by the germline J gene. This CDR3 has 15 amino acids. Germline values: CDR1 DFQATT, CDR2 SNEGSKA (reference sequence). Trimming at V came to 0 bases and at J to 4 bases, leaving 3 bases not matched to a gene.

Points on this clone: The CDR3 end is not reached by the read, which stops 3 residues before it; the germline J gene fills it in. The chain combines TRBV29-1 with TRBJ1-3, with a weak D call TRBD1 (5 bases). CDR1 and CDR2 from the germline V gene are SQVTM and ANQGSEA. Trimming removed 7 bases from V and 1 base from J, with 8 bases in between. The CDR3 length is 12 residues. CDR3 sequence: CSARVSGNTIYF. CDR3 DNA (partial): TGCAGCGCCAGGGTTTCTGGAAACACC.

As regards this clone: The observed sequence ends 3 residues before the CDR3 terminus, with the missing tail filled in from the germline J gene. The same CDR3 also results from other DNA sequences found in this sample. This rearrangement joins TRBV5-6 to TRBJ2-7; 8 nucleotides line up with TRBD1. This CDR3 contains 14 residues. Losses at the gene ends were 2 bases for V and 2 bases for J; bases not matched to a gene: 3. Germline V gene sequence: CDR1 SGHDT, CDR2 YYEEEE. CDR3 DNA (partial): TGTGCCAGCAGCTTCGGGACAGGACCCTACGAG. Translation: CASSFGTGPYE. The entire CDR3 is CASSFGTGPYEQYF.

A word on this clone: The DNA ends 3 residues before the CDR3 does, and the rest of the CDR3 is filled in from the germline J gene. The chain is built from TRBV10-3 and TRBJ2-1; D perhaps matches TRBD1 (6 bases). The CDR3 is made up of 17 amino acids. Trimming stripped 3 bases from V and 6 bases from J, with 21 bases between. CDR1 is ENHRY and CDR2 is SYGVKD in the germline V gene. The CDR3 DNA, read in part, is TGTGCCATCAGTGACCCAGGATCAGGGGTTGCGGGCAATGAG. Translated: CAISDPGSGVAGNE. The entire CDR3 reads CAISDPGSGVAGNEQFF.

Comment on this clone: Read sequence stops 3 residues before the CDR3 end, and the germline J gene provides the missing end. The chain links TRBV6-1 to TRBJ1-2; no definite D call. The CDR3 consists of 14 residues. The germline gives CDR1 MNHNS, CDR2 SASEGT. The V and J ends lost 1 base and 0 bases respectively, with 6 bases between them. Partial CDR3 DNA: TGTGCCAGCAGTGAAGAAAGCACTAACTATGGC. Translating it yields CASSEESTNYG. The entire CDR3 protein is CASSEESTNYGYTF.

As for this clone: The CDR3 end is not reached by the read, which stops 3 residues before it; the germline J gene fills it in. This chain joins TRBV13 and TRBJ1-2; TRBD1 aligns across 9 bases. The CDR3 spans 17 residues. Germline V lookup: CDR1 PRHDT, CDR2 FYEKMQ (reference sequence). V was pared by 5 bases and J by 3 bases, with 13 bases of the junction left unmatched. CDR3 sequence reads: CASSIQYGTGTDYGYTF. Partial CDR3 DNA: TGTGCCAGCAGCATACAATACGGGACAGGGACTGACTATGGC.

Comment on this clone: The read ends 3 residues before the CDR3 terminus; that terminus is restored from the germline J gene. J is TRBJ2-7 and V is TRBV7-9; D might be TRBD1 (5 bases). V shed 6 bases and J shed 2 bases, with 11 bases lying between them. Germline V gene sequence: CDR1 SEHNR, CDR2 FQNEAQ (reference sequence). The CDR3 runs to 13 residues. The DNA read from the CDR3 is TGTGCCAGCAGTAGGACAAAGCCCTACGAG. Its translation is CASSRTKPYE. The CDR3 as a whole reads CASSRTKPYEQYF.

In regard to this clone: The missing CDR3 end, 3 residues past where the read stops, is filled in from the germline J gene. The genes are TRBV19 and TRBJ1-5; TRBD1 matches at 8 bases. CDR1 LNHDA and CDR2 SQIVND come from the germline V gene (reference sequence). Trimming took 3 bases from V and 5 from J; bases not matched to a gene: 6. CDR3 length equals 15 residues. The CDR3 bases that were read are TGTGCCAGTAGTATTACCCAGGGGGCATATCAGCCC. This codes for CASSITQGAYQP. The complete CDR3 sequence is CASSITQGAYQPQHF. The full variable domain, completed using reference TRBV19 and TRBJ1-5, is DGGITQSPKYLFRKEGQNVTLSCEQNLNHDAMYWYRQDPGQGLRLIYYSQIVNDFQKGDIAEGYSVSREKKESFPLTVTSAQKNPTAFYLCASSITQGAYQPQHFGDGTRLSIL.

CDR3 bases read: TGTGCCAGTAGTCCCGAGACAGGGGCCTCACCC. This encodes CASSPETGASP. The CDR3 as a whole reads CASSPETGASPLHF. The chain joins TRBV19 to TRBJ1-6, with 8 bases lining up with TRBD1. The read ends 3 residues shy of where the CDR3 ends; the end is completed using the germline J gene. There are 14 residues in the CDR3. Germline V gene data show CDR1 as LNHDA and CDR2 as SQIVND (reference sequence). The ends lost 5 bases at V and 10 bases at J; junction bases unmatched: 7.

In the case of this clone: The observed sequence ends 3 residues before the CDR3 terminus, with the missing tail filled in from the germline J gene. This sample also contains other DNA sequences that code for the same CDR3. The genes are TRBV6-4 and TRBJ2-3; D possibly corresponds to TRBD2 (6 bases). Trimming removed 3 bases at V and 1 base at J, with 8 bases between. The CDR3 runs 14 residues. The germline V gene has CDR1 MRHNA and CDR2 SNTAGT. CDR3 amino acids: CASSERGGTDTQYF. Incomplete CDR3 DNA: TGTGCCAGCAGTGAGCGCGGGGGCACAGATACG.

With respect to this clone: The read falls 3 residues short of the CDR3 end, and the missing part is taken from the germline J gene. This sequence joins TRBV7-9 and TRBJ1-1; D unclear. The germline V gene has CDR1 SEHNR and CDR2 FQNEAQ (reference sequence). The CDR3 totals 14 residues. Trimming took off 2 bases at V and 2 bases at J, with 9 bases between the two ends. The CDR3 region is CASSLSVSNTEAFF. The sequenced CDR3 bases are TGTGCCAGCAGCTTAAGCGTCAGCAACACTGAA.

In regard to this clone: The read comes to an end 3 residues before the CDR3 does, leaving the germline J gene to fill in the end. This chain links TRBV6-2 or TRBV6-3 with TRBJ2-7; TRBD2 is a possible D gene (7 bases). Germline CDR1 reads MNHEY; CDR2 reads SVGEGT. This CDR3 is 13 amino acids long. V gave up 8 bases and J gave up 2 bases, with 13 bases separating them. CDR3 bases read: TGTGCCAGCTCCCCGGGGGGCACCTACGAG. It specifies CASSPGGTYE. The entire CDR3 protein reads CASSPGGTYEQYF.

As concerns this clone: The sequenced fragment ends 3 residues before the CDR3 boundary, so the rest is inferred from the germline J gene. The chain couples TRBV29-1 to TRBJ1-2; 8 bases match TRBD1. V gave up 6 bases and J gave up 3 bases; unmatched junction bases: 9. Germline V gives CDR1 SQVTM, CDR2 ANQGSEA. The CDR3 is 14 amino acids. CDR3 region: CSVVEDRGYYGYTF. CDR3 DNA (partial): TGCAGCGTGGTGGAAGACAGGGGCTACTATGGC.

CDR3 in amino acids: CATTPGGAARNEQYF. The DNA read from the CDR3 is TGTGCCACCACCCCTGGGGGGGCCGCACGGAACGAG. This chain joins TRBV6-2 or TRBV6-3 and TRBJ2-7, with D perhaps TRBD2 (7 bases). The CDR3 goes on 3 residues after the read ends, and that part is filled in from the germline J gene. This CDR3 has 15 amino acids. Germline V gene lookup returns CDR1 MNHEY and CDR2 SVGEGT. Trimming left V 10 bases short and J 5 bases short, with 24 bases between.

The CDR3 DNA, read in part, is TGTGCCAGCAGGGGACAGGAAATTTACAATGAG. Protein sequence: CASRGQEIYNE. The whole CDR3 region reads CASRGQEIYNEQFF. V and J are TRBV2 and TRBJ2-1; 8 bases fit TRBD1. The read ends 3 residues early relative to the CDR3; the germline J gene fills the gap. The CDR3 is 14 amino acids. Trimming at V came to 6 bases and at J to 4 bases, leaving 5 bases not matched to a gene. The germline V gene encodes CDR1 SNHLY and CDR2 FYNNEI.

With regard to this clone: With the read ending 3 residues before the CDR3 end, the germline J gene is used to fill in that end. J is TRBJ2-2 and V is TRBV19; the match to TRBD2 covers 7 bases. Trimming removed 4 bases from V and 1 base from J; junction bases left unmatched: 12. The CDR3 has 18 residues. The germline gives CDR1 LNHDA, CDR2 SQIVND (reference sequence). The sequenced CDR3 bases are TGTGCCAGTAGTAGCATCGGACCAGCGGGGCAGAACACCGGGGAG. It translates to CASSSIGPAGQNTGE. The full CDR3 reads CASSSIGPAGQNTGELFF.

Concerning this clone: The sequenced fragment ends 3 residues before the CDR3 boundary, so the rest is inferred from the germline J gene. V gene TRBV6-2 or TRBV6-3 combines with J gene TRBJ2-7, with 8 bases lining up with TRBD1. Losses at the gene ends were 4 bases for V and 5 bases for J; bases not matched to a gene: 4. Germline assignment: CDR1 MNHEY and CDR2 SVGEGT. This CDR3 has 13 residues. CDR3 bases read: TGTGCCAGCAGTTGGACAGGGCCCCACGAG. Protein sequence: CASSWTGPHE. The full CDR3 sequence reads CASSWTGPHEQYF.

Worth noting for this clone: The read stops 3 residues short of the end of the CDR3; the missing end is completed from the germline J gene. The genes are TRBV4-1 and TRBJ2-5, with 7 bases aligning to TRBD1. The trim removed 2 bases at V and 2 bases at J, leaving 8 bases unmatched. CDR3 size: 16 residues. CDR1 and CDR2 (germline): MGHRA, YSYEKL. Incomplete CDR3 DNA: TGCGCCAGCAGCCAAAAGAGGGGGACAGCGCAAGAGACC. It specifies CASSQKRGTAQET. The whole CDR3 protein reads CASSQKRGTAQETQYF.